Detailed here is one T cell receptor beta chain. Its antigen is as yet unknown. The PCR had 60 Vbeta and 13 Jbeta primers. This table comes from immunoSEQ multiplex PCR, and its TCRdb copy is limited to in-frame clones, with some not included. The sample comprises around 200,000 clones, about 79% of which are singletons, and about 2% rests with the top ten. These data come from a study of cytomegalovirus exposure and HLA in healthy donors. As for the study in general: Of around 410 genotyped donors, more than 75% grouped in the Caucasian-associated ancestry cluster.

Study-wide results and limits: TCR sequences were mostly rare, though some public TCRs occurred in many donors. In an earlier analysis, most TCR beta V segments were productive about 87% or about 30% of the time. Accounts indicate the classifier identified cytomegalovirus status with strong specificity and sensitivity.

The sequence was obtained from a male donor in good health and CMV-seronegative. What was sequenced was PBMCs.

CDR3 sequence reads: CASSLDGSSSETQYF. The CDR3, as DNA: TGTGCCAGCAGCTTGGACGGGAGTAGTAGTGAGACCCAGTACTTC. The genes are TRBV11-3 and TRBJ2-5, with D maybe TRBD2 (6 bases). Germline V gives CDR1 SGHNT, CDR2 YENEEA. Between the trimmed V and J ends, which lost 3 bases and 5 bases, there was a span of 16 bases. This CDR3 spans 15 amino acids.